These 20 T cell receptor beta chains were sequenced from one sample in a study of identical twins. TCRdb redid the calling of the 5' RACE reads with MiXCR, one entry per CDR3 protein. In the table there are some 730,000 distinct CDR3 sequences, 18% of which are singletons. This same sample was also taken into another study, of T cells expressing NK-cell markers.

The material sequenced was PBMCs. These receptors came from a woman between 18 and 30 years old in good health.

The chain joins TRBV20-1 to TRBJ2-1; TRBD1 agrees at 7 bases. V shed 5 bases, J shed 3 bases, and the junction held 7 bases outside the gene matches. Germline V lookup: CDR1 DFQATT, CDR2 SNEGSKA (reference sequence). The CDR3 is 14 residues long. The CDR3 nucleotides are TGCAGTGCTTTGGGGACAGAAGACTACAATGAGCAGTTCTTC. It translates to CSALGTEDYNEQFF.

The chain couples TRBV6-5 to TRBJ1-3; the D is unclear. The V gene's germline CDR1 is MNHEY and CDR2 SVGAGI. The V end lost 0 bases, the J end lost 2 bases, and 8 bases lay between the germline ends. The CDR3 is 15 residues long. This CDR3 reads CASSYSSVTGNTIYF. The CDR3 DNA sequence: TGTGCCAGCAGTTACTCCTCAGTCACTGGAAACACCATATATTTT.

This chain joins TRBV5-6 and TRBJ2-3; weak D call: TRBD2 (5 bases). The CDR3 has 13 amino acids. Trimming shortened V by 3 bases and J by 2 bases, and 7 bases separated the two germline ends. Germline assignment: CDR1 SGHDT and CDR2 YYEEEE. CDR3: CASSYGLTDTQYF. The CDR3 nucleotides read TGTGCCAGCAGCTACGGACTCACAGATACGCAGTATTTT. Variable domain in full (rest from reference TRBV5-6 and TRBJ2-3): DAGVTQSPTHLIKTRGQQVTLRCSPKSGHDTVSWYQQALGQGPQFIFQYYEEEERQRGNFPDRFSGHQFPNYSSELNVNALLLGDSALYLCASSYGLTDTQYFGPGTRLTVL.

This clonotype was found a few times. The gene calls are TRBV15 and TRBJ1-2; 9 bases map to TRBD1. Germline V gives CDR1 LNHNV, CDR2 YYDKDF (reference sequence). V lost 2 bases to trimming and J lost 4 bases; unmatched junction nucleotides: 5. The CDR3 length is 15 residues. This CDR3 reads CATSRPGTGPYGYTF. CDR3 bases: TGTGCCACCAGCAGACCGGGGACAGGGCCCTATGGCTACACCTTC.

Concerning this clonotype itself: The CDR3 ends on some other residue instead of the conserved phenylalanine or tryptophan, so this is likely a read error. This rearrangement joins TRBV5-1 to TRBJ2-5; D is perhaps TRBD2 (6 bases). CDR3 size: 13 residues. V was cut by 6 bases and J by 4 bases, with 13 bases left in between. Germline V CDR1 and CDR2: SGHRS, YFSETQ. In DNA form, the CDR3 reads TGCGCCAGCAAGGGAGGACCGCCAGAGACCCAGTACTAC. Its translation is CASKGGPPETQYY.

V and J are TRBV10-3 and TRBJ2-7, with 9 bases that match TRBD1. V dropped 4 bases and J dropped 0; count of bases not matched to a gene: 19. From germline, CDR1 is ENHRY and CDR2 SYGVKD. This CDR3 contains 20 residues. CDR3 residues: CAISATPGQGSERASYEQYF. The CDR3 bases are TGTGCCATCAGTGCAACCCCGGGACAGGGTTCTGAGAGGGCCTCCTACGAGCAGTACTTC.

The chain links TRBV20-1 to TRBJ1-3, with 8 bases fitting TRBD1. CDR1 is DFQATT and CDR2 is SNEGSKA in the germline V gene (reference sequence). The V segment lost 5 bases and the J segment 8 bases; nucleotides outside the gene matches: 8. The CDR3 is made up of 13 amino acids. CDR3 sequence reads: CSASGQGIDTIYF. The DNA for the CDR3 is TGCAGTGCTTCTGGACAGGGTATTGACACCATATATTTT.

The chain has TRBV7-6 and TRBJ2-1, with a tentative D call TRBD2 (6 bases). Trimming removed 5 bases from V and 5 bases from J, with 22 bases in between. The germline V gene encodes CDR1 SGHVS and CDR2 FNYEAQ. The CDR3 contains 17 residues. CDR3 DNA sequence: TGTGCCAGCAGCCAAGGGCCTAGGGACTTGGCTAACAATGAGCAGTTCTTC. Translation: CASSQGPRDLANNEQFF.

This clonotype was detected a few times. V and J are TRBV6-1 and TRBJ1-1, with a possible D match to TRBD1 (5 bases). Trimming left V 7 bases short and J 7 bases short, with 16 bases between. Germline assignment: CDR1 MNHNS and CDR2 SASEGT. The CDR3 spans 13 residues. The DNA of the CDR3 is TGTGCCAGCACCCCACGAGGGGTGGGTGAAGCTTTCTTT. It encodes CASTPRGVGEAFF.

This clonotype was counted a few times. V gene TRBV19 combines with J gene TRBJ1-4; 7 bases fit TRBD1. Germline CDR1 reads LNHDA; CDR2 reads SQIVND (reference sequence). The CDR3 covers 15 residues. With V trimmed by 3 bases and J by 8 bases, 9 bases remained unmatched. The CDR3 nucleotides are TGTGCCAGTAGTATGGCGAGACAGGGACGAGAAAAACTGTTTTTT. The encoded protein is CASSMARQGREKLFF. Variable domain in full (rest from reference TRBV19 and TRBJ1-4): DGGITQSPKYLFRKEGQNVTLSCEQNLNHDAMYWYRQDPGQGLRLIYYSQIVNDFQKGDIAEGYSVSREKKESFPLTVTSAQKNPTAFYLCASSMARQGREKLFFGSGTQLSVL.

This clonotype showed up many times. CDR3 nucleotides: TGCAGTGCTAGAGCTCCCGCGTTCTCTGGAAACACCATATATTTT. Translation gives CSARAPAFSGNTIYF. V is TRBV20-1 and J is TRBJ1-3, with D uncertain. V lost 1 base and J lost 0, with 10 bases in between. CDR1 and CDR2 from the germline V gene are DFQATT and SNEGSKA (reference sequence). CDR3 length: 15 residues.

This clonotype has only a few counts. The V and J genes are TRBV20-1 and TRBJ1-1, with D possibly TRBD1 on 5 matching bases. V lost 5 bases to trimming and J lost 6 bases, with 10 bases between them. In germline, CDR1 is DFQATT, CDR2 SNEGSKA (reference sequence). This CDR3 is built from 11 residues. The CDR3 region is CSAGGGAEAFF. CDR3 DNA sequence: TGCAGTGCTGGGGGTGGCGCTGAAGCTTTCTTT.

The V gene is TRBV5-1, the J gene TRBJ2-3, with D possibly being TRBD1 or TRBD2 (6 bases each). V lost 3 bases to trimming and J lost 2 bases, with 10 bases between them. Germline loops: CDR1 SGHRS, CDR2 YFSETQ. This CDR3 contains 14 residues. The CDR3 spells CASSWGAVTDTQYF. CDR3 DNA: TGCGCCAGCAGCTGGGGGGCAGTCACAGATACGCAGTATTTT.

This clonotype has only a few counts. The chain recombines TRBV29-1 with TRBJ2-1, with D perhaps TRBD2 (5 bases). The CDR3 runs 14 residues. Trimming took 6 bases from V and 7 from J, leaving 19 bases between them. Germline CDR1 reads SQVTM; CDR2 reads ANQGSEA. CDR3 sequence (DNA): TGCAGCGTGAAGGGAGAACAGTTGGGGAATGAGCAGTTCTTC. Protein product: CSVKGEQLGNEQFF.

This clonotype was recorded a few times. The gene calls are TRBV7-2 and TRBJ1-1, with D maybe TRBD1 (6 bases). Per germline, CDR1 SGHTA and CDR2 FQGNSA. V was cut by 5 bases and J by 4 bases, with 17 bases left in between. This CDR3 is 15 amino acids long. The CDR3 DNA reads as TGTGCCAGCAGCCGGTACAGGGATCGAGGCACTGAAGCTTTCTTT. This encodes CASSRYRDRGTEAFF.

This clonotype was found a few times. V and J are TRBV9 and TRBJ1-6; 8 nucleotides match TRBD1. Losses at the gene ends were 4 bases for V and 8 bases for J; bases not matched to a gene: 5. The CDR3 runs 14 residues. CDR1 is SGDLS and CDR2 is YYNGEE in the germline V gene. The CDR3 spells CASSSDRADSPLHF. CDR3 coding DNA: TGTGCCAGCAGCTCGGACAGGGCAGATTCACCCCTCCACTTT.

CDR3 DNA sequence: TGTGCCAGCAGCCAAGATCGTCTGGGAATAGGAGACGAGCAGTACTTC. Its translation: CASSQDRLGIGDEQYF. The chain joins TRBV4-2 to TRBJ2-7, with no clear D. The CDR3 sequence is 16 residues long. The germline gives CDR1 LGHNA, CDR2 YNFKEQ. V lost 0 bases, J lost 5 bases, and 17 bases lay in between.

This clonotype was counted a few times. The chain links TRBV6-5 to TRBJ1-5, with D unresolved. The CDR3 sequence is 16 residues long. CDR1 is MNHEY, CDR2 SVGAGI, per germline. Trimming pared 2 bases from V and 9 bases from J, leaving 20 bases between. The CDR3 reads CASSYRPELGSVPQHF. The DNA of the CDR3 is TGTGCCAGCAGTTACAGGCCCGAGTTGGGATCGGTGCCCCAGCATTTT.

This clonotype came up a few times. The V call is TRBV5-1, the J call TRBJ2-2; 7 positions agree with TRBD1. The CDR3 runs to 14 residues. V dropped 4 bases and J dropped 6; count of bases not matched to a gene: 6. The germline V gene has CDR1 SGHRS and CDR2 YFSETQ. In DNA form, the CDR3 reads TGCGCCAGCAGCATGAGTACAGGGGCCGGGGAGCTGTTTTTT. It encodes CASSMSTGAGELFF.

This clonotype has more than one count but fewer than ten. This chain connects TRBV6-5 to TRBJ1-1; tentatively, D is TRBD1 (5 bases). Germline V gene lookup returns CDR1 MNHEY and CDR2 SVGAGI. V was cut by 8 bases and J by 7 bases, with 11 bases left in between. The CDR3 sequence is 11 residues long. CDR3 nucleotides: TGTGCCAGCGGCCGACAGATTGAAGCTTTCTTT. Amino acids: CASGRQIEAFF.